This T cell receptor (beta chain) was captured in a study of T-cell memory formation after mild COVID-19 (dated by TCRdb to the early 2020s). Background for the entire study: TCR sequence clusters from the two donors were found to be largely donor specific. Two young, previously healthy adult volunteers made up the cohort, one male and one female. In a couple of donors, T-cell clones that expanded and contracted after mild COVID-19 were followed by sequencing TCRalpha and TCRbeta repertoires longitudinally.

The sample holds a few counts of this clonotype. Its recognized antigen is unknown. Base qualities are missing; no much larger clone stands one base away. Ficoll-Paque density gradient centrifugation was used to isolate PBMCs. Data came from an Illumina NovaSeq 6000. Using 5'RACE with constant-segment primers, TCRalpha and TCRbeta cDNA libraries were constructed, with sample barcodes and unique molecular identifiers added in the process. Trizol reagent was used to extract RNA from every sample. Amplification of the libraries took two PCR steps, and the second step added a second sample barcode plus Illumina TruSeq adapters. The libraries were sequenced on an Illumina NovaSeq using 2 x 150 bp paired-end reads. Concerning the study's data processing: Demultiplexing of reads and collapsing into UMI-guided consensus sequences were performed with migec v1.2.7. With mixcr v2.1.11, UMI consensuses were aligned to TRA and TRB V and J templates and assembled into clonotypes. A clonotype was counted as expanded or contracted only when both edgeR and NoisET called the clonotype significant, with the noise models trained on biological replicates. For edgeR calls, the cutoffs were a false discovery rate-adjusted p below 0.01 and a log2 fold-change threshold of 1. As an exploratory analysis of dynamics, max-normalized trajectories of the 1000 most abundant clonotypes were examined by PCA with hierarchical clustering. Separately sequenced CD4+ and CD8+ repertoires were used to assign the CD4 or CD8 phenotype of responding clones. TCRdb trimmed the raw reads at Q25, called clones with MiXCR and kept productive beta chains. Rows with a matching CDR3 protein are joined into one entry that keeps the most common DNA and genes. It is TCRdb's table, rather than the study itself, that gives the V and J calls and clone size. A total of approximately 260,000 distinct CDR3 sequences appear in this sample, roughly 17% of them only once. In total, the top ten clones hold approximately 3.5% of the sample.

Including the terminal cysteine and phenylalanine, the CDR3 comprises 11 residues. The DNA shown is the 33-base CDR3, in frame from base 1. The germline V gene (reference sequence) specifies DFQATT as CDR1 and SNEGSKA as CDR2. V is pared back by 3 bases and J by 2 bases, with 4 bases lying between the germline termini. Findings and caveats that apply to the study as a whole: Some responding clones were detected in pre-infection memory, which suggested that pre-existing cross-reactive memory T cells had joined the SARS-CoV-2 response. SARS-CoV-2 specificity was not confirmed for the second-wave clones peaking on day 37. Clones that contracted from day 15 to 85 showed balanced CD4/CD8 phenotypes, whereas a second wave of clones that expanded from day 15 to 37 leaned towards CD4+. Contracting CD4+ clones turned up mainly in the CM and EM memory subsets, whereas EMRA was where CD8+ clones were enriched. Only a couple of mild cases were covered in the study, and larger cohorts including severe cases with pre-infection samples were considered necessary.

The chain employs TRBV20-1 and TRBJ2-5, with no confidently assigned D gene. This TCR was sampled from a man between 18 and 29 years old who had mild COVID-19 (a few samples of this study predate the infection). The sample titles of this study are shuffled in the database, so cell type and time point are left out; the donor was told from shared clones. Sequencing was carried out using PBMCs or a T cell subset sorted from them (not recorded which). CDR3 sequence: CSARWQETQYF. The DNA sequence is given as TGCAGTGCTAGGTGGCAAGAGACCCAGTACTTC.